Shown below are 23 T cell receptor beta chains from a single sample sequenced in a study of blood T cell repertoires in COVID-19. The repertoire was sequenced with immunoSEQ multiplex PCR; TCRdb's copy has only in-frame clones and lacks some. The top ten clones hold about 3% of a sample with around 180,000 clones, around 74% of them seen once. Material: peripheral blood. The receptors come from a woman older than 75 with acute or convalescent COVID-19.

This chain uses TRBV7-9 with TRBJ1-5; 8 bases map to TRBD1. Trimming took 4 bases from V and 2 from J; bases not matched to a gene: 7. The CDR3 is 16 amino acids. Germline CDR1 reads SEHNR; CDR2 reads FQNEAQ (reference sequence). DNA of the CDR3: TGTGCCAGCAGCTCAGCAGGGGGCTGGGGCAATCAGCCCCAGCATTTT. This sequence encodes CASSSAGGWGNQPQHF. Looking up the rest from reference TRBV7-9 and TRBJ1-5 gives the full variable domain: DTGVSQNPRHKITKRGQNVTFRCDPISEHNRLYWYRQTLGQGPEFLTYFQNEAQLEKSRLLSDRFSAERPKGSFSTLEIQRTEQGDSAMYLCASSSAGGWGNQPQHFGDGTRLSIL.

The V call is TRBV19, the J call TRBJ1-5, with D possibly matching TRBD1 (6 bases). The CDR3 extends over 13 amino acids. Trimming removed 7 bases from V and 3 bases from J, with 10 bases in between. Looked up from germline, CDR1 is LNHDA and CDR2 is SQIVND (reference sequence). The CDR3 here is CASNRDNNQPQHF. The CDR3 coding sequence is TGTGCCAGTAACAGGGACAACAATCAGCCCCAGCATTTT.

This CDR3 is CASSKPHSPNYEQYF. DNA for the CDR3: TGTGCCAGCAGCAAGCCCCATAGCCCGAACTACGAGCAGTACTTC. The chain is built from TRBV9 and TRBJ2-7; D is unresolved. The CDR3 totals 15 residues. The germline gives CDR1 SGDLS, CDR2 YYNGEE. V lost 4 bases and J lost 3, with 17 bases in between. The variable domain in full, completed from reference TRBV9 and TRBJ2-7, reads DSGVTQTPKHLITATGQRVTLRCSPRSGDLSVYWYQQSLDQGLQFLIQYYNGEERAKGNILERFSAQQFPDLHSELNLSSLELGDSALYFCASSKPHSPNYEQYFGPGTRLTVT.

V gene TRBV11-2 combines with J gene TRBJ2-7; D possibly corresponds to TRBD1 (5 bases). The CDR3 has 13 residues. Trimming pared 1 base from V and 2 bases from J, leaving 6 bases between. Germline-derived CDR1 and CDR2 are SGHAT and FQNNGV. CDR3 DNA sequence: TGTGCCAGCAGCTTAGGGGGCCCCTACGAGCAGTACTTC. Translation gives CASSLGGPYEQYF.

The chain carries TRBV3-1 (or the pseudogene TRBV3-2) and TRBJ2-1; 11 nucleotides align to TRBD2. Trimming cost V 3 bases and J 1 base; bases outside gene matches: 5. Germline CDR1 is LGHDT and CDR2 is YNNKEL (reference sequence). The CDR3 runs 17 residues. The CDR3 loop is CASSHGSGRGSYNEQFF. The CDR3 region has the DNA TGTGCCAGCAGCCACGGTAGCGGGAGGGGATCCTACAATGAGCAGTTCTTC.

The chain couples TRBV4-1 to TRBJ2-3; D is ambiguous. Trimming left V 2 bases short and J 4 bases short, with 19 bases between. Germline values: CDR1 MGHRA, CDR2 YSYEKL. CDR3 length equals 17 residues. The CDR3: CASSQTPARVGSDTQYF. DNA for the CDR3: TGCGCCAGCAGCCAAACGCCCGCCCGGGTTGGATCAGATACGCAGTATTTT.

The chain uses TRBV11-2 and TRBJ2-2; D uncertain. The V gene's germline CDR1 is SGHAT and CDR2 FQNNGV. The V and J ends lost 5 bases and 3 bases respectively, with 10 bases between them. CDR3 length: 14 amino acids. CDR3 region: CASSRNPDTGELFF. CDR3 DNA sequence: TGTGCCAGCAGCCGCAATCCGGACACCGGGGAGCTGTTTTTT.

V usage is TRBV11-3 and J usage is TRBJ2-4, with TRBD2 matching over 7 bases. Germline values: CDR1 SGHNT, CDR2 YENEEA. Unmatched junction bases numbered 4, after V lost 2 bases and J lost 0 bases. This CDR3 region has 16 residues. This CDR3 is CASSLRGDGAKNIQYF. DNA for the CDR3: TGTGCCAGCAGCTTACGGGGGGATGGAGCCAAAAACATTCAGTACTTC.

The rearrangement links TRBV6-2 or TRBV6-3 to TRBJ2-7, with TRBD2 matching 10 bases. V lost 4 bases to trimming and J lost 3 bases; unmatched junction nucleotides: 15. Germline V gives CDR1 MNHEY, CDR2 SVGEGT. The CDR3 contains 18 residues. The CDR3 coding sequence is TGTGCCAGCAGTTCCGTAATAGAAGCGGGAGGGCCAGTCTACGAGCAGTACTTC. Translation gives CASSSVIEAGGPVYEQYF.

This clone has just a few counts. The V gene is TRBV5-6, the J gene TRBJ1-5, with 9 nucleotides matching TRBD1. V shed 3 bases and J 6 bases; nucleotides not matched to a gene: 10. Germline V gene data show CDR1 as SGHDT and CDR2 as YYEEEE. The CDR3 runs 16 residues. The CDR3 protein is CASSYSRDRVFQPQHF. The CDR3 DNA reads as TGTGCCAGCAGCTATTCCCGGGACAGGGTTTTTCAGCCCCAGCATTTT.

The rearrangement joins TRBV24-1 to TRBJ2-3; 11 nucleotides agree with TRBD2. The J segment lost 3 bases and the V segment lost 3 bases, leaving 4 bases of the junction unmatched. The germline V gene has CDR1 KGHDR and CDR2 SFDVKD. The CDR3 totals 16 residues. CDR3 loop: CATSDPGLADTDTQYF. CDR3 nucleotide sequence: TGTGCCACCAGTGATCCGGGACTAGCGGATACAGATACGCAGTATTTT.

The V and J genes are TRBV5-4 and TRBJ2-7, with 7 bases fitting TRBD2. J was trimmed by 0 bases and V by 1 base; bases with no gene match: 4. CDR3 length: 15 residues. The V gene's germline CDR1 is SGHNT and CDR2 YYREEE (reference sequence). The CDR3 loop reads CASSLFQRDSYEQYF. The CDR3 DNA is TGTGCCAGCAGCTTGTTTCAGCGGGACTCCTACGAGCAGTACTTC.

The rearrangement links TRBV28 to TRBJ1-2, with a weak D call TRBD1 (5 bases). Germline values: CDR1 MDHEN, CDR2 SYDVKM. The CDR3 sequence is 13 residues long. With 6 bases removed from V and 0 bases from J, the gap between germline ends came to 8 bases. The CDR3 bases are TGTGCCAGCAGGACAGACACTAACTATGGCTACACCTTC. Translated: CASRTDTNYGYTF.

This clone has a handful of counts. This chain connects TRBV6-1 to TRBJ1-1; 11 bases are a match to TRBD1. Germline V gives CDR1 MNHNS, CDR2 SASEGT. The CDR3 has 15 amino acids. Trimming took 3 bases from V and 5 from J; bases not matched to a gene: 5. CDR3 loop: CASSETGQGGTEAFF. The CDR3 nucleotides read TGTGCCAGCAGTGAGACGGGACAGGGGGGGACTGAAGCTTTCTTT.

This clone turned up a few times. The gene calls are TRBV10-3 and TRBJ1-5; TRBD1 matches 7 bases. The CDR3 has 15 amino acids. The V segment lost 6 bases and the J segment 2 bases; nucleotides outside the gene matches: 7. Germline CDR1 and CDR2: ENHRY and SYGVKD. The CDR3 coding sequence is TGTGCCATCAGCCCATCCGACAGGGGCAATCAGCCCCAGCATTTT. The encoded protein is CAISPSDRGNQPQHF.

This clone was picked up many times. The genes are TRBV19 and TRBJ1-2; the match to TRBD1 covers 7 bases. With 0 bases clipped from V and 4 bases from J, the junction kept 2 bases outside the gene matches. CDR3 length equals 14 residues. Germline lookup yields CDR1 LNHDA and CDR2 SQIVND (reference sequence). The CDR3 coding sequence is TGTGCCAGTAGTATAGAACAGGGGCGCTATGGCTACACCTTC. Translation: CASSIEQGRYGYTF.

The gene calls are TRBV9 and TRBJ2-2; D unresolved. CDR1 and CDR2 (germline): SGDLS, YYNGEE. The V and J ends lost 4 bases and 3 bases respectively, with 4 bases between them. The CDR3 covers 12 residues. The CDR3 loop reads CASSLYTGELFF. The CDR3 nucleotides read TGTGCCAGCAGCCTCTACACCGGGGAGCTGTTTTTT.

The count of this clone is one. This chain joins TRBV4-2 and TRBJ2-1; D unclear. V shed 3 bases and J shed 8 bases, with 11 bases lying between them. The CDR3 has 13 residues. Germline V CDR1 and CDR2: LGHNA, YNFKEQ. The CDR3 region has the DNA TGTGCCAGCAGCCAGCAGCTAGTCTATGAGCAGTTCTTC. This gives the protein CASSQQLVYEQFF.

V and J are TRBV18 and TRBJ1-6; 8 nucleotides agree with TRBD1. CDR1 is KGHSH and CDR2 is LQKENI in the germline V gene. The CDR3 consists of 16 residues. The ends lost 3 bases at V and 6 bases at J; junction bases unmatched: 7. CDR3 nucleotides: TGTGCCAGCTCACCCTCCATGACAGGGGCTAATTCACCCCTCCACTTT. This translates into CASSPSMTGANSPLHF.

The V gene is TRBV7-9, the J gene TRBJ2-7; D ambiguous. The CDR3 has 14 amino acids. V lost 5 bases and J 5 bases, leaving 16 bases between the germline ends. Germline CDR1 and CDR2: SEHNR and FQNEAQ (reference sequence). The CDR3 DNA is TGTGCCAGCAGCCCACCAAGGAGAGTCCACGAGCAGTACTTC. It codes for CASSPPRRVHEQYF. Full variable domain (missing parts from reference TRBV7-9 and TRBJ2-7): DTGVSQNPRHKITKRGQNVTFRCDPISEHNRLYWYRQTLGQGPEFLTYFQNEAQLEKSRLLSDRFSAERPKGSFSTLEIQRTEQGDSAMYLCASSPPRRVHEQYFGPGTRLTVT.

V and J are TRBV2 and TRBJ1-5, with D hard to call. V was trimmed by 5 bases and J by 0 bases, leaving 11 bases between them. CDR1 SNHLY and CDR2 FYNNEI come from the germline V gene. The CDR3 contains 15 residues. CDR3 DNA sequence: TGTGCCAGCAGTTTTAGCTATTATAGCAATCAGCCCCAGCATTTT. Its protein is CASSFSYYSNQPQHF.

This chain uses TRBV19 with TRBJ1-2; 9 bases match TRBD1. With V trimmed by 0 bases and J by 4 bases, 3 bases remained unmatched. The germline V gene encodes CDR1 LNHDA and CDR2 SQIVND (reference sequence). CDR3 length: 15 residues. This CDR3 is CASSIEGTGIYGYTF. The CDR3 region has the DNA TGTGCCAGTAGTATAGAAGGGACAGGGATCTATGGCTACACCTTC.

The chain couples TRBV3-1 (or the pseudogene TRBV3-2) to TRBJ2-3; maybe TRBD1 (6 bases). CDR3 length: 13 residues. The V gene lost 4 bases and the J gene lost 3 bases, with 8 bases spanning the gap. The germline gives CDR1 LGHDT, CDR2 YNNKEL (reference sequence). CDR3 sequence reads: CASSPGQTDTQYF. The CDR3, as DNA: TGTGCCAGCAGCCCCGGACAGACAGATACGCAGTATTTT.